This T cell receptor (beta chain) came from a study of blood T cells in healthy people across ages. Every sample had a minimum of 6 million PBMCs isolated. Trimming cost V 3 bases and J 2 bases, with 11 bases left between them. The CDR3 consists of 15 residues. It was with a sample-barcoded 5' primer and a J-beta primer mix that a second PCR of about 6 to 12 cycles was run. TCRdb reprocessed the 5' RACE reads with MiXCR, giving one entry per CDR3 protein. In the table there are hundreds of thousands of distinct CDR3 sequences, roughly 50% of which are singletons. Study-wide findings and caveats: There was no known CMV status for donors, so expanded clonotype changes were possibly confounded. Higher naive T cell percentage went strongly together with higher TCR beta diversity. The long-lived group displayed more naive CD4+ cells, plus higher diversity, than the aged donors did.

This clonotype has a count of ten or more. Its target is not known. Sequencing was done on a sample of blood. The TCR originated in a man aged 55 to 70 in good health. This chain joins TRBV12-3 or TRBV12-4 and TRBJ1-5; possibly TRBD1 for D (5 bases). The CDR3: CASSFGGGGNQPQHF. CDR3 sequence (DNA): TGTGCCAGCAGTTTCGGGGGTGGGGGCAATCAGCCCCAGCATTTT.